This T cell receptor (beta chain) was profiled in a study of blood T cell repertoires in COVID-19 (dated by TCRdb to 2019 to 2021). Context from the whole study: Samples from collaborators originated in the United States, Italy and Spain and spanned both the acute and convalescent phases of COVID-19. The prospective study material was composed of cDNA or gDNA derived from T cells, B-cell-depleted T cells, or PBMCs. Deeply sampled blood TCRbeta repertoires from subjects exposed to, actively infected with, or recovered from COVID-19 were included in the dataset. The repertoires were made available in a free public database intended to serve as a resource for research on the immune response to SARS-CoV-2. The samples were drawn from two sources: the first 160 participants of the ongoing ImmuneRACE study, and 1,000 to 1,500 subjects contributed by 6 global collaborators. Sample metadata almost always included a de-identified subject ID, COVID-19 status, age in years and sex. Where available, HLA class I and class II types were obtained from metadata supplied by the sample provider rather than from assay-based typing. Points the paper makes about the study in general: The amount of clinical and demographic metadata varied by source and participant and was provided uncurated.

A second Seattle source provided samples from volunteer blood donors who had recovered from COVID-19. Each collaborating institution followed its own protocols to collect whole blood in K2EDTA tubes. Collaborator samples were shipped for TCRbeta analysis as frozen whole blood, isolated PBMCs, or DNA extracted from either sample type. On this clone itself: What antigen it recognizes has not been identified. Per-base qualities were not stored, and no clone one base away is much larger.

From a lookup of the germline V gene, CDR1 and CDR2 are MNHNS and SASEGT. The CDR3 holds 14 amino acids from the cysteine to the phenylalanine. CDR3 DNA only is kept here, 42 bases in frame from base 1. At the junction V is shortened by 3 bases and J by 12 bases; bases outside the gene matches: 12. The immunoSEQ Assay, a bias-controlled multiplex PCR, was used to amplify TCRbeta CDR3 regions from genomic DNA. As for the original processing: The number of nucleated cells in each sample was estimated by amplification of reference gene primers within the assay. To quantify the absolute abundance of each unique TCRbeta CDR3 rearrangement, sequence reads were collapsed and filtered. For each sample, productive Simpson clonality was calculated by taking the square root of Simpson's diversity index across productive rearrangements. Held by TCRdb, this immuneACCESS table contains in-frame sequences only and omits some clones. Under half of the omission traces to an unresolved V gene where checked; the cause of the rest is unknown. For V, J and clone size, that table is used; D and trimming come from the DNA. The table for this sample lists approximately 190,000 clones; 88% of them were counted only once. Around 5.9% of the sample is taken by the ten largest.

This receptor chain uses TRBV6-1 and TRBJ1-2; TRBD1 agrees with 8 junctional bases. The sample consisted of peripheral blood. The TCR was taken from a middle-aged woman who had recovered from COVID-19. CDR3 sequence: CASSDRDRGRFNTF. Here is the DNA: TGTGCCAGCAGTGACCGCGACAGGGGCAGGTTCAACACCTTC.